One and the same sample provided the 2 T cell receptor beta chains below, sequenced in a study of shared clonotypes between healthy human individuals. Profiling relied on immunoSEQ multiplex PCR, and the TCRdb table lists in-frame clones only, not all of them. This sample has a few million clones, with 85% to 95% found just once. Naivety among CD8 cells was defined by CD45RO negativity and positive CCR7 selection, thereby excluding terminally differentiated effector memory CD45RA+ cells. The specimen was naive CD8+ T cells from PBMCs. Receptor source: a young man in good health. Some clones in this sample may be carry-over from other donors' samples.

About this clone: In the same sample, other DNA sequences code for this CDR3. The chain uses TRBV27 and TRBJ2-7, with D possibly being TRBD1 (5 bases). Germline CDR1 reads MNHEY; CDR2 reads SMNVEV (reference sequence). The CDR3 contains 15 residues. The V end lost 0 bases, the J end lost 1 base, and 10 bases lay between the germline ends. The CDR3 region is CASSLSGAVSYEQYF. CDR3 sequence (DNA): TGTGCCAGCAGTTTATCTGGGGCGGTGTCCTACGAGCAGTACTTC.

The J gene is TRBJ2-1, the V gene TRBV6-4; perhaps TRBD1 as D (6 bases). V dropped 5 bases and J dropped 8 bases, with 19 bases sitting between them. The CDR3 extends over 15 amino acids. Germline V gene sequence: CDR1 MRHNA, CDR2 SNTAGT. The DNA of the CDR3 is TGTGCCAGCAGTAGGACTCCGGGACATCAGGATGAGCAGTTCTTC. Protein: CASSRTPGHQDEQFF.